This T cell receptor (beta chain) was captured in a study of T cell repertoires in cytomegalovirus infection. Overall study: Evidence of both CMV infection and a matching HLA type came from public TCR beta signatures. Findings and limits, study-wide: Dominating the ex vivo response were HLA-C-restricted CMV-specific TCR beta clonotypes.

This clonotype has a count of ten or more. Its antigen is unidentified. TCRdb recomputed calls from the reads with MiXCR, one row per CDR3 protein. The data contain approximately 500,000 distinct CDR3 sequences, 16% of them seen just once; the ten biggest clones take up roughly 25%. This CDR3 is built from 15 residues. CDR1 and CDR2 (germline): SGHVS, FNYEAQ. Trimming pared 1 base from V and 10 bases from J, leaving 17 bases between. The gene calls are TRBV7-6 and TRBJ2-1, with D possibly matching TRBD1 (6 bases). Specimen: CD8+ T cells from PBMCs. This clonotype was sampled from a human donor in good health (CMV status not recorded). Some clones in this sample may be carry-over from other donors' samples. In DNA, the CDR3 is TGTGCCAGCAGCTTAGTTCTGAGTGCAGGGGTCGAGCAGTTCTTC. This codes for CASSLVLSAGVEQFF.